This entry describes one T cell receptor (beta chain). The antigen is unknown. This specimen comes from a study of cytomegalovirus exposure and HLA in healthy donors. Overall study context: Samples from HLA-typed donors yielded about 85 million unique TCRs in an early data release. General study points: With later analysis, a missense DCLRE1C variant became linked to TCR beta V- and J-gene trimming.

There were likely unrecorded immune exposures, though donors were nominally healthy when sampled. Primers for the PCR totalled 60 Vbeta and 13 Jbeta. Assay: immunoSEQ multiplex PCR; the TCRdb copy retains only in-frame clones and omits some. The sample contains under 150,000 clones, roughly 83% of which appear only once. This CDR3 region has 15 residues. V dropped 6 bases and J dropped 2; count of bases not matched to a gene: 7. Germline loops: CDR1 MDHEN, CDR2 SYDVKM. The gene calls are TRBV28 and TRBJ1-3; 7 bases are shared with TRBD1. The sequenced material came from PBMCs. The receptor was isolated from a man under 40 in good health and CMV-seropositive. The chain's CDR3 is CASSSAGTAGNTIYF. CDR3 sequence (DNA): TGTGCCAGCAGCTCAGCCGGGACAGCTGGAAACACCATATATTTT. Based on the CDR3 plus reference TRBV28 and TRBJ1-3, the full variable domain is DVKVTQSSRYLVKRTGEKVFLECVQDMDHENMFWYRQDPGLGLRLIYFSYDVKMKEKGDIPEGYSVSREKKERFSLILESASTNQTSMYLCASSSAGTAGNTIYFGEGSWLTVV.